Below are 16 T cell receptor beta chains sequenced from a single sample in a study of OX40 agonist ivuxolimab in advanced cancers. Sequencing was performed with immunoSEQ multiplex PCR; in TCRdb, only in-frame clones are kept and a portion is missing. Of 50,000 to 85,000 clones in the sample, 80% to 85% were seen once. The specimen was CD4+ or CD8+ T cells sorted from blood, collected in a trial of the OX40 agonist ivuxolimab. The receptor source for this set is an adult with an advanced solid tumor such as melanoma, head and neck, liver or kidney cancer.

This clone was seen a few times. The chain uses TRBV2 and TRBJ2-7, with 9 bases matching TRBD2. CDR1 and CDR2 from the germline V gene are SNHLY and FYNNEI. Trimming took 9 bases from V and 6 from J; bases not matched to a gene: 12. This CDR3 has 14 residues. The DNA of the CDR3 is TGTGCCAGATCGGTGGGCGGGAGGGATTCCGAGCAGTACTTC. Its translation is CARSVGGRDSEQYF.

This chain connects TRBV5-6 to TRBJ1-3; no clear D gene. The germline V gene has CDR1 SGHDT and CDR2 YYEEEE. The CDR3 sequence is 16 residues long. The germline V and J ends were trimmed by 2 bases and 0 bases, with 12 bases remaining between them. The CDR3 reads CASSFSMMGSGNTIYF. The CDR3 region has the DNA TGTGCCAGCAGCTTTAGTATGATGGGCTCTGGAAACACCATATATTTT.

This clone was seen only once. The gene calls are TRBV27 and TRBJ1-5, with 9 bases matching TRBD1. CDR1 and CDR2 (germline): MNHEY, SMNVEV (reference sequence). This CDR3 comprises 15 residues. After removal of 6 bases from V and 1 base from J, the junction contained 4 bases not matched to a gene. CDR3 residues: CASSRQGGSNQPQHF. Written as DNA, the CDR3 is TGTGCCAGCAGCCGACAGGGGGGAAGCAATCAGCCCCAGCATTTT.

This sequence joins TRBV7-2 and TRBJ1-1; D gene ambiguous. V lost 5 bases and J 6 bases, leaving 22 bases between the germline ends. The CDR3 spans 16 residues. CDR1 SGHTA and CDR2 FQGNSA come from the germline V gene. The CDR3: CASSPTLVRLGSEAFF. DNA of the CDR3: TGTGCCAGCAGCCCCACTCTTGTAAGATTAGGGTCTGAAGCTTTCTTT.

The V and J genes are TRBV28 and TRBJ2-1; D is ambiguous. Germline CDR1 reads MDHEN; CDR2 reads SYDVKM. CDR3 length: 12 amino acids. Trimming took off 3 bases at V and 5 bases at J, with 5 bases between the two ends. The chain's CDR3 is CASSFTDNEQFF. CDR3 nucleotides: TGTGCCAGCAGTTTCACCGACAATGAGCAGTTCTTC.

The rearrangement joins TRBV5-4 to TRBJ2-7; 8 bases match TRBD1. Germline assignment: CDR1 SGHNT and CDR2 YYREEE (reference sequence). CDR3 length: 13 residues. J lost 6 bases, V lost 4 bases, and 6 bases had no gene match. The CDR3 reads CASSTGQASEQYF. CDR3 in DNA: TGTGCCAGCAGCACGGGACAGGCTAGCGAGCAGTACTTC. The complete variable domain, with remaining parts taken from reference TRBV5-4 and TRBJ2-7, reads ETGVTQSPTHLIKTRGQQVTLRCSSQSGHNTVSWYQQALGQGPQFIFQYYREEENGRGNFPPRFSGLQFPNYSSELNVNALELDDSALYLCASSTGQASEQYFGPGTRLTVT.

The chain is built from TRBV18 and TRBJ2-7, with D perhaps matching TRBD2 (5 bases). The ends were cut back, 0 bases at V and 6 bases at J, with 9 bases in the middle. CDR1 is KGHSH, CDR2 LQKENI, per germline. The CDR3 is 13 residues long. The CDR3 nucleotides are TGTGCCAGCTCACCACCCGGGATCCCCGAGCAGTACTTC. Protein: CASSPPGIPEQYF.

The V gene is TRBV5-1, the J gene TRBJ2-3; no clear D. V lost 4 bases and J 4 bases, leaving 13 bases between the germline ends. Germline-derived CDR1 and CDR2 are SGHRS and YFSETQ. CDR3 length: 14 amino acids. CDR3 sequence reads: CASSMDEWADTQYF. In DNA form, the CDR3 reads TGCGCCAGCAGCATGGACGAATGGGCAGATACGCAGTATTTT. The complete variable domain, with remaining parts taken from reference TRBV5-1 and TRBJ2-3, reads KAGVTQTPRYLIKTRGQQVTLSCSPISGHRSVSWYQQTPGQGLQFLFEYFSETQRNKGNFPGRFSGRQFSNSRSEMNVSTLELGDSALYLCASSMDEWADTQYFGPGTRLTVL.

V and J are TRBV5-1 and TRBJ1-1, with TRBD1 matching 7 bases. The CDR3 spans 15 residues. Germline assignment: CDR1 SGHRS and CDR2 YFSETQ. Unmatched junction bases numbered 9, after V lost 4 bases and J lost 3 bases. The CDR3 DNA reads as TGCGCCAGCAGCATATCCGGGACAGCGGACACTGAAGCTTTCTTT. Its protein is CASSISGTADTEAFF.

The rearrangement links TRBV27 to TRBJ2-6, with a possible D match to TRBD2 (6 bases). Germline CDR1 MNHEY, CDR2 SMNVEV (reference sequence). V dropped 6 bases and J dropped 0 bases, with 18 bases sitting between them. The CDR3 is 18 amino acids. CDR3 nucleotide sequence: TGTGCCAGCAGATCACCCGGGAGCCCAAGCTCTGGGGCCAACGTCCTGACTTTC. Translated: CASRSPGSPSSGANVLTF.

The J gene is TRBJ2-7, the V gene TRBV5-1; D tentatively reads TRBD1 or TRBD2 (5 bases each). The germline V gene encodes CDR1 SGHRS and CDR2 YFSETQ. V lost 7 bases and J 3 bases, leaving 14 bases between the germline ends. This CDR3 is 13 amino acids long. The chain's CDR3 is CASGRGRDYEQYF. In nucleotides, the CDR3 is TGCGCCAGCGGCCGGGGCAGGGACTACGAGCAGTACTTC.

In its sample, this clone was seen once. J is TRBJ2-3 and V is TRBV29-1; D unclear. Trimming shortened V by 7 bases and J by 3 bases, and 11 bases separated the two germline ends. This CDR3 is 12 amino acids long. Germline loops: CDR1 SQVTM, CDR2 ANQGSEA. The DNA for the CDR3 is TGCAGCGCCCAGAATCCGACAGATACGCAGTATTTT. As protein: CSAQNPTDTQYF.

The chain carries TRBV5-3 and TRBJ2-5, with a weak D call TRBD2 (6 bases). Being an ORF, TRBV5-3 has a function that is uncertain. Trimming left V 3 bases short and J 0 bases short, with 18 bases between. The CDR3 totals 17 residues. The CDR3 is CARSSLDGGGYQETQYF. In DNA form, the CDR3 reads TGTGCCAGAAGCTCATTGGACGGGGGTGGGTACCAAGAGACCCAGTACTTC.

This clone occurred a few times. V usage is TRBV5-1 and J usage is TRBJ2-3, with 8 bases lining up with TRBD2. CDR1 is SGHRS and CDR2 is YFSETQ in the germline V gene. This CDR3 region has 19 residues. V shed 0 bases, J shed 0 bases, and the junction held 12 bases outside the gene matches. CDR3 loop: CASSLVGAGARGSTDTQYF. The CDR3 nucleotides are TGCGCCAGCAGCTTGGTGGGAGCGGGAGCTAGAGGGAGCACAGATACGCAGTATTTT.

This clone has a count of ten or more. This chain uses TRBV7-2 with TRBJ2-1; 7 bases are a match to TRBD2. Germline V gene lookup returns CDR1 SGHTA and CDR2 FQGNSA. This CDR3 is 18 amino acids long. V shed 5 bases, J shed 4 bases, and the junction held 17 bases outside the gene matches. CDR3 region: CASSDSTPGTIIYNEQFF. The CDR3 region has the DNA TGTGCCAGCAGCGATTCCACCCCCGGGACTATCATATACAATGAGCAGTTCTTC.

This clone was seen a handful of times. J is TRBJ1-1 and V is TRBV28; D ambiguous. V was cut by 5 bases and J by 5 bases, with 21 bases left in between. This CDR3 is 16 amino acids long. CDR1 is MDHEN, CDR2 SYDVKM, per germline. CDR3 DNA sequence: TGTGCCAGCAGTCCCATAAGTGTCATCTCAAGGACTGAAGCTTTCTTT. Its protein is CASSPISVISRTEAFF.